Listed below are T cell receptor beta chains from one sample, sequenced in a study of blood T cell repertoires in COVID-19. Clones were read by immunoSEQ multiplex PCR, and TCRdb kept only the in-frame ones, dropping some. The sample holds tens of thousands of clones, around nine tenths seen once. The sequencing sample was made of peripheral blood. All receptors derive from a man between 65 and 80 years old with active or convalescent COVID-19. Each CDR3 is given with its conserved first and last residue. D genes are given only for firm matches. Clone size, where shown, is once, few, many, or a class for clones that have expanded.

D: NA; V: TRBV5-8; J: TRBJ1-5; size: NA; DNA: TGTGCCAGCTGGGGAGGGAATCAGCCCCAGCATTTT; CDR3: CASWGGNQPQHF
D: NA; V: TRBV4-3; J: TRBJ1-6; size: NA; DNA: TGCGCCAGCAGCCAAGATTGGAGGAATTCACCCCTCCACTTT; CDR3: CASSQDWRNSPLHF
D: NA; V: TRBV28; J: TRBJ2-7; size: NA; DNA: TGTGCCACCGTCTTCTTCGGCTCCTACGAGCAGTACTTC; CDR3: CATVFFGSYEQYF
D: NA; V: TRBV13; J: TRBJ2-7; size: NA; DNA: TGTGCCAGCAGCTTAGGAGTAAGCCGGTTATACGAGCAGTACTTC; CDR3: CASSLGVSRLYEQYF
D: TRBD2; V: TRBV6-5; J: TRBJ2-3; size: NA; DNA: TGTGCCAGCAGTTACTCCGGACTAGCGGGATCAGATACGCAGTATTTT; CDR3: CASSYSGLAGSDTQYF
D: NA; V: TRBV3-1/TRBV3-2; J: TRBJ2-7; size: NA; DNA: TGTGCCAGCAGGTACAGGGAACTGGACTCCTACGAGCAGTACTTC; CDR3: CASRYRELDSYEQYF
D: TRBD1; V: TRBV30; J: TRBJ2-7; size: NA; DNA: TGTGCCTGGGGGACAGGGGGGCCCTACGAGCAGTACTTC; CDR3: CAWGTGGPYEQYF
D: NA; V: TRBV19; J: TRBJ2-3; size: NA; DNA: TGTGCCAGTAGAGACAGCGATACGCAGTATTTT; CDR3: CASRDSDTQYF
D: NA; V: TRBV4-2; J: TRBJ1-5; size: NA; DNA: TGTGCCAGCAGCCAAGATCCCCAGGGAAGGGCGAGCCAGCATTTT; CDR3: CASSQDPQGRASQHF
D: TRBD1; V: TRBV7-9; J: TRBJ2-1; size: NA; DNA: TGTGCCAGCAGCGCCTGGACAGGGAGCTCCTACAATGAGCAGTTCTTC; CDR3: CASSAWTGSSYNEQFF
D: TRBD1; V: TRBV7-9; J: TRBJ1-1; size: NA; DNA: TGTGCCAGCAGCTCGCGACAGGGTGTGTGGCTTGAAGCTTTCTTT; CDR3: CASSSRQGVWLEAFF
D: NA; V: TRBV6-1; J: TRBJ1-1; size: NA; DNA: TGTGCCAGCAGTGAAGCGCGAGATAGAGCTTTCTTT; CDR3: CASSEARDRAFF
D: NA; V: TRBV4-1; J: TRBJ1-1; size: NA; DNA: TGCGCCAGCAGCCAAGCGTGGCGGGGCACTGAAGCTTTCTTT; CDR3: CASSQAWRGTEAFF
D: NA; V: TRBV27; J: TRBJ2-3; size: NA; DNA: TGTGCCAGCGGGTTACAGGCCATACGGGATACGCAGTATTTT; CDR3: CASGLQAIRDTQYF
D: NA; V: TRBV5-6; J: TRBJ1-3; size: once; DNA: TGTGCCAGCAGCTTTACAGGGTTGGTATCCGGTTCTGGAAACACCATATATTTT; CDR3: CASSFTGLVSGSGNTIYF
D: NA; V: TRBV6-6; J: TRBJ1-6; size: NA; DNA: TGTGCCAGCGGAGAGAGCTCCTATAATTCACCCCTCCACTTT; CDR3: CASGESSYNSPLHF
D: TRBD2; V: TRBV15; J: TRBJ2-1; size: NA; DNA: TGTGCCACCAGCAGATTCGGGATAGCGGGAGGCAACTCCTACAATGAGCAGTTCTTC; CDR3: CATSRFGIAGGNSYNEQFF
D: NA; V: TRBV10-3; J: TRBJ1-2; size: NA; DNA: TGTGCCATCAGTGAGTCACCAGGACTAAACTATGGCTACACCTTC; CDR3: CAISESPGLNYGYTF
D: NA; V: TRBV29-1; J: TRBJ2-1; size: NA; DNA: TGCAGCGTTTCAGGTGAGAACTACAATGAGCAGTTCTTC; CDR3: CSVSGENYNEQFF
D: TRBD1; V: TRBV12-3/TRBV12-4; J: TRBJ2-7; size: NA; DNA: TGTGCCAGCAGGCGGGGACAGGGGAACGAGCAGTACTTC; CDR3: CASRRGQGNEQYF
D: TRBD1; V: TRBV10-3; J: TRBJ2-7; size: NA; DNA: TGTGCCACCGGACAGGCTATCGAGCAGTACTTC; CDR3: CATGQAIEQYF
D: NA; V: TRBV9; J: TRBJ2-5; size: NA; DNA: TGTGCCAGCAGCGTAGGAGTCCTCCAGAGTGGACTGGAGACCCAGTACTTC; CDR3: CASSVGVLQSGLETQYF
D: TRBD1; V: TRBV5-1; J: TRBJ2-7; size: NA; DNA: TGCGCCAGCAGCTTTGGACAGGGCTCCACCTACGAGCAGTACTTC; CDR3: CASSFGQGSTYEQYF
D: NA; V: TRBV28; J: TRBJ2-3; size: NA; DNA: TGTGCCAGCAGTTTTGTTCAACCAGGGACAGATACGCAGTATTTT; CDR3: CASSFVQPGTDTQYF
D: TRBD2; V: TRBV5-1; J: TRBJ2-7; size: once; DNA: TGCGCCAGCAAGGTGGGAGGGCCTGCCGAGCAGTACTTC; CDR3: CASKVGGPAEQYF
D: NA; V: TRBV18; J: TRBJ2-4; size: NA; DNA: TGTGCCAGCTCAGATGACAGCAACATTCAGTACTTC; CDR3: CASSDDSNIQYF
D: NA; V: TRBV19; J: TRBJ1-2; size: NA; DNA: TGTGCCAGTAGTATATCCCAGGGCCGCTACACCTTC; CDR3: CASSISQGRYTF
D: TRBD1; V: TRBV19; J: TRBJ1-1; size: NA; DNA: TGTGCCAGTAGTTTAAACAGGGGAATTGGCACTGAAGCTTTCTTT; CDR3: CASSLNRGIGTEAFF
D: TRBD1; V: TRBV18; J: TRBJ2-7; size: NA; DNA: TGTGCCAGCTCACCCTCCCGGGACAGCTACGAGCAGTACTTC; CDR3: CASSPSRDSYEQYF
D: TRBD2; V: TRBV7-9; J: TRBJ2-1; size: NA; DNA: TGTGCCAGCAGCTTTCCCGGGACTAGTTTAGGTGAGCAGTTCTTC; CDR3: CASSFPGTSLGEQFF
D: TRBD2; V: TRBV6-2/TRBV6-3; J: TRBJ2-3; size: NA; DNA: TGTGCCAGCAGTCCCCTCGAGGCTCTAGCGGGAAGCACAGATACGCAGTATTTT; CDR3: CASSPLEALAGSTDTQYF
D: NA; V: TRBV9; J: TRBJ2-3; size: NA; DNA: TGTGCCAGCAGCGGTTATAGGGGGACGCAGTATTTT; CDR3: CASSGYRGTQYF
D: NA; V: TRBV6-2/TRBV6-3; J: TRBJ1-1; size: NA; DNA: TGTGCCAGCAGTTGGACCTCAGGGGACCCTCGAGGCACTGAAGCTTTCTTT; CDR3: CASSWTSGDPRGTEAFF
D: TRBD1; V: TRBV5-1; J: TRBJ2-7; size: NA; DNA: TGCGCCAGCAGCTTCCAGACAGGGCCCTCCTACTCCTACGAGCAGTACTTC; CDR3: CASSFQTGPSYSYEQYF
D: NA; V: TRBV30; J: TRBJ2-5; size: NA; DNA: TGTGCCTGGAGTGACTACCAAAAGGGCAGGGCCCTACAAGAGACCCAGTACTTC; CDR3: CAWSDYQKGRALQETQYF
D: TRBD1; V: TRBV12-3/TRBV12-4; J: TRBJ2-7; size: NA; DNA: TGTGCCAGCAGTCCACAGGGGTTTGTCGAGCAGTACTTC; CDR3: CASSPQGFVEQYF
D: NA; V: TRBV15; J: TRBJ2-5; size: NA; DNA: TGTGCCACCAGCAGATTTTCAGGACTAACACTTGCAGAGACCCAGTACTTC; CDR3: CATSRFSGLTLAETQYF
D: TRBD1; V: TRBV5-1; J: TRBJ2-7; size: few; DNA: TGCGCCAGCAGCAACCCGACAGGGGGCGTCTACGAGCAGTACTTC; CDR3: CASSNPTGGVYEQYF
D: NA; V: TRBV5-1; J: TRBJ2-1; size: NA; DNA: TGCGCCAGCAGCTTGGGGAGCAATGAGCAGTTCTTC; CDR3: CASSLGSNEQFF
D: NA; V: TRBV7-9; J: TRBJ2-5; size: NA; DNA: TGTGCCAGCACCCGTCTAGCGACGGAGACCCAGTACTTC; CDR3: CASTRLATETQYF
D: NA; V: TRBV2; J: TRBJ2-7; size: NA; DNA: TGTGCCAGCAGGGGTGAGGCCTACGAGCAGTACTTC; CDR3: CASRGEAYEQYF
D: NA; V: TRBV5-1; J: TRBJ2-3; size: NA; DNA: TGCGCCAGCAGCGCGGGCACAGATACGCAGTATTTT; CDR3: CASSAGTDTQYF
D: NA; V: TRBV5-1; J: TRBJ1-4; size: NA; DNA: TGCGCCAGCAGCTCCGGTTCCCTCTCCACTAATGAAAAACTGTTTTTT; CDR3: CASSSGSLSTNEKLFF
D: NA; V: TRBV3-1/TRBV3-2; J: TRBJ2-7; size: NA; DNA: TGTGCCAGCAGCGGTGCCGGGACAACCTCCTACGAGCAGTACTTC; CDR3: CASSGAGTTSYEQYF
D: TRBD1; V: TRBV30; J: TRBJ2-5; size: NA; DNA: TGTGCCTATTCCCCAGGCAGGGGGAAGACCCAGTACTTC; CDR3: CAYSPGRGKTQYF
D: TRBD1; V: TRBV29-1; J: TRBJ1-2; size: NA; DNA: TGCAGCGTTGAAGTCCCGGGGACAGGGGGCGACTATGGCTACACCTTC; CDR3: CSVEVPGTGGDYGYTF
D: TRBD1; V: TRBV5-1; J: TRBJ1-1; size: NA; DNA: TGCGCCAGCAGCTTCGGGACAGGGCTGAACACTGAAGCTTTCTTT; CDR3: CASSFGTGLNTEAFF
D: TRBD1; V: TRBV4-3; J: TRBJ2-7; size: NA; DNA: TGCGCCAGCAGCCAATTGACAGGGGGCGCTTACGAGCAGTACTTC; CDR3: CASSQLTGGAYEQYF
D: TRBD2; V: TRBV15; J: TRBJ2-3; size: NA; DNA: TGTGCCACCAGCAGAGCTTACGGACTAGCGGGAGGTGATACGCAGTATTTT; CDR3: CATSRAYGLAGGDTQYF
D: TRBD1; V: TRBV3-1/TRBV3-2; J: TRBJ2-5; size: NA; DNA: TGTGCCAGCAGCCAAGGGACAGGGGTGTGGGAGACCCAGTACTTC; CDR3: CASSQGTGVWETQYF
D: TRBD1; V: TRBV2; J: TRBJ2-7; size: NA; DNA: TGTGCCAGCGCTAGGGGACAGGTGGACGAGCAGTACTTC; CDR3: CASARGQVDEQYF
D: TRBD2; V: TRBV6-2/TRBV6-3; J: TRBJ2-3; size: NA; DNA: TGTGCCAGCAGTTCCTACCCGGGACTAGATACGGATACGCAGTATTTT; CDR3: CASSSYPGLDTDTQYF
D: TRBD1; V: TRBV27; J: TRBJ1-1; size: once; DNA: TGTGCCAGCCGGACAGGGGGCACCACTGAAGCTTTCTTT; CDR3: CASRTGGTTEAFF
D: TRBD2; V: TRBV9; J: TRBJ2-1; size: NA; DNA: TGTGCCAGCAGAAGAGGACTAGCGGGTAATGAGCAGTTCTTC; CDR3: CASRRGLAGNEQFF
D: NA; V: TRBV19; J: TRBJ2-7; size: NA; DNA: TGTGCCAGTAGTATTGGGGCGCGAGGCTTCTACGAGCAGTACTTC; CDR3: CASSIGARGFYEQYF
D: NA; V: TRBV28; J: TRBJ1-6; size: NA; DNA: TGTGCCAGCAGTCCGCCTACAGGGAAAGGCTCACCCCTCCACTTT; CDR3: CASSPPTGKGSPLHF
D: NA; V: TRBV2; J: TRBJ1-1; size: NA; DNA: TGTGCCAGCAGTCCCTACGGGATCCGTAAAGCTTTCTTT; CDR3: CASSPYGIRKAFF
D: NA; V: TRBV7-8; J: TRBJ1-2; size: NA; DNA: TGTGCCAGCAGCTCTAGAACCCCCACAGGGACCCCCACCCATGGCTACACCTTC; CDR3: CASSSRTPTGTPTHGYTF
D: NA; V: TRBV19; J: TRBJ2-1; size: once; DNA: TGTGCCAGTAGTAGCGACAGGTTCAATGAGCAGTTCTTC; CDR3: CASSSDRFNEQFF